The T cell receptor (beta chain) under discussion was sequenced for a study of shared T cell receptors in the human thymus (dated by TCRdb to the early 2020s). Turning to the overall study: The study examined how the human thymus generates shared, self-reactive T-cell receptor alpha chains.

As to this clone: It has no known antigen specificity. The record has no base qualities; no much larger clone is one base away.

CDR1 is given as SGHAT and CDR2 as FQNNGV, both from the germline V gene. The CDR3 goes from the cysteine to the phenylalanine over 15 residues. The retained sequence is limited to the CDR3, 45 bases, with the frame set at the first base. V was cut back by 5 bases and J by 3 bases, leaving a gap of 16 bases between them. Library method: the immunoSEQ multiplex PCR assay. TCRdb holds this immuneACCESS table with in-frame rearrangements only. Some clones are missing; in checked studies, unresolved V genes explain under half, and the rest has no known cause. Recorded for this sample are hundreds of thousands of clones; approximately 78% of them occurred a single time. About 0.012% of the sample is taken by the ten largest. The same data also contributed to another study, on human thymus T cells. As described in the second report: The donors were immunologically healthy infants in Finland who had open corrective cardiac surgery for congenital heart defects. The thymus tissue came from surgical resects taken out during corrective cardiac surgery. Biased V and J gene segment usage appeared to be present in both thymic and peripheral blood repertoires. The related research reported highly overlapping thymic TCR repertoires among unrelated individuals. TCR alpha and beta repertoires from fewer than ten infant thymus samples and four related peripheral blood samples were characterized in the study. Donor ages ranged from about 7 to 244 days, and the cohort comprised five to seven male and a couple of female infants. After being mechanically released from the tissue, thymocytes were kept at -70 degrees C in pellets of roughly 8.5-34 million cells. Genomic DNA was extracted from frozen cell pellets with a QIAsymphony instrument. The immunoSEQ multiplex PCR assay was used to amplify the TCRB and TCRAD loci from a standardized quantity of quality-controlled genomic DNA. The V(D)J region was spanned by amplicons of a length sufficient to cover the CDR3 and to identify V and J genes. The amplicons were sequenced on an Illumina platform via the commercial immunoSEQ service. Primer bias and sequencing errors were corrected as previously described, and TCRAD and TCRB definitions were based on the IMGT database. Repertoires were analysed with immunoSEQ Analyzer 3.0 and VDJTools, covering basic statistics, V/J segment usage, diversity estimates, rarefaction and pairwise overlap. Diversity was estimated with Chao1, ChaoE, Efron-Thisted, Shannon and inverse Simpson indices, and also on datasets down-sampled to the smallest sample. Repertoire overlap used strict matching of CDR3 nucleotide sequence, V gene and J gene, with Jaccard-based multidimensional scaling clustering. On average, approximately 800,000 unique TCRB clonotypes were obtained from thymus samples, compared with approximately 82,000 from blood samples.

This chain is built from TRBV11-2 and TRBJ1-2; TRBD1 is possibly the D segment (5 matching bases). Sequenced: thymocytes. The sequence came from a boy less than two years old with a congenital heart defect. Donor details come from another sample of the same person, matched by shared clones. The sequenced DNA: TGTGCCAGCAGCCCCAGACCGGGGGAGGACTATGGCTACACCTTC. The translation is CASSPRPGEDYGYTF.